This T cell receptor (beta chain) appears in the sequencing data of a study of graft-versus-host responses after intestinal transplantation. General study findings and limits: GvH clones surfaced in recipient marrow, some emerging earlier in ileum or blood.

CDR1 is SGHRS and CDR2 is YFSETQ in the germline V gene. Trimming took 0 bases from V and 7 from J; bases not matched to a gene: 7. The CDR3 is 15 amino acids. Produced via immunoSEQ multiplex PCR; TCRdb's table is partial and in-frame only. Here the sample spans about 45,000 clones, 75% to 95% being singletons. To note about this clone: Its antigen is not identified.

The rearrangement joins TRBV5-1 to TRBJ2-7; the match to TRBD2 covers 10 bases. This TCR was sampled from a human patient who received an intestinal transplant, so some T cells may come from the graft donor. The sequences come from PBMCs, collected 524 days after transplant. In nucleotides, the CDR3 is TGCGCCAGCAGCTTGGAGGGACTAGCGTCTCATGAGCAGTACTTC. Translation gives CASSLEGLASHEQYF.